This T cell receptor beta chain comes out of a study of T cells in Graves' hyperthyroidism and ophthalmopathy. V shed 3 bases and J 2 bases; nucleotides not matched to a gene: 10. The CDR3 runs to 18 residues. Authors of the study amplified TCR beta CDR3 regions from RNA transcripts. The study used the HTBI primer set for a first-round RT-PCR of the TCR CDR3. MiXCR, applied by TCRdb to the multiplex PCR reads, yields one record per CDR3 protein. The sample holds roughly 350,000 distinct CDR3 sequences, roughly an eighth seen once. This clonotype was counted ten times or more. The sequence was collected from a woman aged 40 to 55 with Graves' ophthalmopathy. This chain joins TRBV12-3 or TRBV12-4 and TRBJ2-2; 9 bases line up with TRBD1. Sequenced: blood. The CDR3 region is CASSFGPGTGLNTGELFF. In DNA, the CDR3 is TGTGCCAGCAGTTTCGGCCCCGGGACAGGGCTAAACACCGGGGAGCTGTTTTTT.